The TCR beta chain under discussion was sequenced for a study of control samples from healthy donors and cancer patients. A word on this clone: This sample includes further DNA sequences coding for the same CDR3.

CDR3 length: 11 residues. Germline V lookup: CDR1 ENHRY, CDR2 SYGVKD. V was trimmed by 3 bases and J by 2 bases, leaving 1 base between them. The data were produced by immunoSEQ multiplex PCR, yet TCRdb's version contains in-frame clones alone and is incomplete. In the table there are roughly 29,000 clones, around 80% of which are singletons. This sequence was found in a man aged 60 to 69 with head and neck cancer. Sequencing used PBMCs. The gene calls are TRBV10-3 and TRBJ2-5; the D is unclear. The CDR3 region has the DNA TGTGCCATCAGTGAACAAGAGACCCAGTACTTC. It codes for CAISEQETQYF.